This TCR beta chain was identified during a study of blood T cell repertoires in COVID-19. Study details: Acute and convalescent COVID-19 samples came from the United States, Italy and Spain. Sources were T cells, B-cell-depleted T cells, or PBMCs; the material itself was cDNA or gDNA.

Clones were read by immunoSEQ multiplex PCR, and TCRdb kept only the in-frame ones, dropping some. Altogether 300,000 to 350,000 clones are present, around nine tenths being singletons, with the ten largest covering roughly 6.6%. Those enrolled in Seattle joined during active infection and were followed longitudinally afterward. V shed 1 base and J 5 bases; nucleotides not matched to a gene: 2. The CDR3 totals 15 residues. CDR1 is SEHNR, CDR2 FQNEAQ, per germline (reference sequence). Sequencing was done on a sample of peripheral blood. This sequence originates from a woman aged 70-85 years with COVID-19, enrolled during active disease. This chain joins TRBV7-9 and TRBJ1-4, with TRBD1 matching over 9 bases. The DNA for the CDR3 is TGTGCCAGCAGCTTAGTCACAGGGGGCAATGAAAAACTGTTTTTT. Residues: CASSLVTGGNEKLFF.